Listed below are T cell receptor beta chains from one sample, sequenced in a study of T cell clones after liver transplantation. Profiling relied on immunoSEQ multiplex PCR, and the TCRdb table lists in-frame clones only, not all of them. The data hold more than 95,000 clones, with about 88% observed a single time. This specimen consisted of CD4+ T cells from blood, obtained about 50 months after liver transplant. Receptor source: a human patient who received a liver transplant. Some T cells may be transferred from the graft donor. The CDR3 runs from the conserved cysteine through the conserved F or W. The order of the fields is clone size, D gene, V gene, J gene, CDR3 DNA, CDR3 protein. A D gene is named only where the DNA matches it firmly. Clone sizes are given selectively: once, few, many, or a class where the clone is expanded.

>-|-|TRBV30|TRBJ1-5
TGTGCCTGGAGTGTCCGAGGGCCCCGTCAGCCCCAGCATTTT
CAWSVRGPRQPQHF
>-|TRBD2|TRBV28|TRBJ2-7
TGTGCCAGCAGGTCTAGCGGGACCTACGAGCAGTACTTC
CASRSSGTYEQYF
>-|TRBD1|TRBV5-1|TRBJ1-5
TGCGCCAGCAGCTTGACAGGGGGCGAACAGCCCCAGCATTTT
CASSLTGGEQPQHF
>-|-|TRBV16|TRBJ2-5
TGTGCCAGCAGCCAGGCGGTGCAAGAGACCCAGTACTTC
CASSQAVQETQYF
>-|-|TRBV11-2|TRBJ1-4
TGTGCCAGCAGCTTAGGCACAAGGGTTGAAAAACTGTTTTTT
CASSLGTRVEKLFF
>-|TRBD1|TRBV7-9|TRBJ2-2
TGTGCCAGCAGCTTAGGACGAGGGACAGCGAACACCGGGGAGCTGTTTTTT
CASSLGRGTANTGELFF
>once|-|TRBV7-8|TRBJ1-5
TGTGCCAGCAGCTTGGGGGGTCTAGTGACCCAGCATTTT
CASSLGGLVTQHF
>-|-|TRBV6-6|TRBJ1-1
TGTGCCAGCAACACTGGGCTAAGTGAAGCTTTCTTT
CASNTGLSEAFF
>-|-|TRBV7-6|TRBJ2-1
TGTGCCAGCAGCTTCGGCGTAGTGGGATACACGGCCCACAATGAGCAGTTCTTC
CASSFGVVGYTAHNEQFF
>-|-|TRBV9|TRBJ1-1
TGTGCCAGCAGCGCCGTGGGGTTGAACACTGAAGCTTTCTTT
CASSAVGLNTEAFF
>-|-|TRBV28|TRBJ2-6
TGTGCCAGCAGTACTACAGACTCTGGGGCCAACGTCCTGACTTTC
CASSTTDSGANVLTF
>once|-|TRBV28|TRBJ1-2
TGTGCCAGCAGTCCGACAGTACCTCTTGGCTACACCTTC
CASSPTVPLGYTF
>-|-|TRBV5-6|TRBJ2-3
TGTGCCAGCAGCACTCCGGGACTTACAGATACGCAGTATTTT
CASSTPGLTDTQYF
>-|TRBD1|TRBV10-2|TRBJ2-7
TGCGCCAGCGCAGGGGGCTACGAGCAGTACTTC
CASAGGYEQYF
>-|TRBD2|TRBV27|TRBJ2-7
TGTGCCAGCACCGGGACTAGCGGACCCTACGAGCAGTACTTC
CASTGTSGPYEQYF
>-|TRBD2|TRBV2|TRBJ2-7
TGTGCCAGCACGGGACTAGCGGGGGTTTCCTACGAGCAGTACTTC
CASTGLAGVSYEQYF
>many|TRBD1|TRBV11-3|TRBJ2-6
TGTGCCAGCAGCTCCACAGGGACAGGGTCTGGGGCCAACGTCCTGACTTTC
CASSSTGTGSGANVLTF
>-|TRBD1|TRBV7-3|TRBJ2-3
TGTGCCAGCAGCCCTAAACAGGGGTATACGCAGTATTTT
CASSPKQGYTQYF
>-|-|TRBV10-2|TRBJ1-4
TGCGCCAGCAGGTCGGACGGTGCAACTAATGAAAAACTGTTTTTT
CASRSDGATNEKLFF
>-|-|TRBV19|TRBJ2-2
TGTGCCAGTAGTATATGGGCCAGCCTGAACACCGGGGAGCTGTTTTTT
CASSIWASLNTGELFF
>-|-|TRBV5-1|TRBJ1-2
TGCGCCAGCAGCTTGGAGGCAGCCGCCCTCTATGGCTACACCTTC
CASSLEAAALYGYTF
>once|TRBD1|TRBV2|TRBJ1-5
TGTGCCAGCAGTGACCTGGACAGGTTACTTTTTAGCAATCAGCCCCAGCATTTT
CASSDLDRLLFSNQPQHF
>-|-|TRBV5-1|TRBJ2-7
TGCGCCAGCAGCTTGTTCGGGGTCGGGGGTTACGAGCAGTACTTC
CASSLFGVGGYEQYF
>-|TRBD2|TRBV19|TRBJ2-1
TGTGCCAGTAGTACCTTGGGACTAGCGGGCTCGAATGAGCAGTTCTTC
CASSTLGLAGSNEQFF
>once|-|TRBV4-2|TRBJ1-4
TGTGCCAGCAGCCAAGAGAACACCAATAATGAAAAACTGTTTTTT
CASSQENTNNEKLFF
>once|TRBD1|TRBV9|TRBJ1-1
TGTGCCAGCAGCCCGGGACAGGGAAGGATCACTGAAGCTTTCTTT
CASSPGQGRITEAFF
>few|-|TRBV6-1|TRBJ1-2
TGTGCCAGCAGTGAAATGGGTGGCTACACCTTC
CASSEMGGYTF
>-|-|TRBV5-1|TRBJ2-1
TGCGCCAGCAGCTTGGCGGGGAGATCCGGGCAGTTCTTC
CASSLAGRSGQFF
>-|-|TRBV19|TRBJ1-3
TGTGCCAGTAACGGAGGGAGGGGCAGGGGCCGCTCTGGAAACACCATATATTTT
CASNGGRGRGRSGNTIYF
>-|-|TRBV27|TRBJ1-6
TGTGCCAGCAGTTTGGGTGGCAGGAATTCTAATTCACCCCTCCACTTT
CASSLGGRNSNSPLHF
>-|-|TRBV28|TRBJ1-5
TGTGCCAGCAAGCTGGGGGGCGAAAATCAGCCCCAGCATTTT
CASKLGGENQPQHF
>-|-|TRBV6-5|TRBJ1-3
TGTGCCAGCAGGCAGGGGCTTTTTGGAAACACCATATATTTT
CASRQGLFGNTIYF
>-|-|TRBV27|TRBJ2-3
TGTGCCAGCAGTTTCTCCGCAGCCACAGATACGCAGTATTTT
CASSFSAATDTQYF